The sequence of this T cell receptor (beta chain) was determined in a study of OX40 agonist ivuxolimab in advanced cancers. Regarding the research as a whole: The costimulatory receptor OX40 (CD134) was targeted by ivuxolimab, a fully human IgG2 agonistic monoclonal antibody. Intravenous ivuxolimab was administered to patients every 2 weeks at six dose levels: 0.01, 0.1, 0.3, 1.5, 3 and 10 mg/kg. Among the approximately 50 dose-escalation patients, about 20 had hepatocellular carcinoma, about 15 melanoma, 9 renal cell carcinoma and 9 head and neck cancer. In the dose-escalation cohort, nearly 85% of patients were male, and the mean age was approximately 60 years with a range of roughly 23 to 79. Patients were allowed to have had prior anti-PD-1, anti-PD-L1 or anti-CTLA-4 therapy, and around two fifths of the dose-escalation patients had been treated with checkpoint inhibitors. Partial responses were achieved by three dose-escalation patients, of whom one had hepatocellular carcinoma and two had cutaneous melanoma. The point of sequencing TCRbeta in the periphery was to test whether ivuxolimab changed TCR sequence diversity and drove clonal T-cell expansion. The paper covers the monotherapy dose-escalation part of the phase I ivuxolimab trial, which included N ≈ 57 patients. The paper's findings and limits, for the study overall: On average, CD8+ T cells showed more expanded clones than CD4+ T cells after ivuxolimab. At doses of 0.1 to 3.0 mg/kg, clonal expansion of both CD4+ and CD8+ blood T cells was observed from baseline to week 6. Low levels of normalized T-cell clonal expansion were also seen in some nonresponding patients. Partial responders in the 0.1-3.0 mg/kg groups had among the lowest normalized peripheral clonal expansion, especially among CD8+ T cells. Which antigens the clonally expanded peripheral T cells were specific for was not determined.

Genomic DNA was extracted from sorted cells for sequencing of the TCRbeta CDR3 region. TCRbeta CDR3 regions were sequenced using the immunoSEQ Assay. TCRdb retrieved this table from immuneACCESS and kept in-frame rearrangements only. Not all clones are present; in checked studies, unresolved V genes account for under half, and no reason is known for the remainder. This sample comprises 65,000 to 95,000 clones, 75% to 95% of them detected only once. The ten largest make up more than 5.5% of the sample. About this clone: Its antigen remains unidentified. No base qualities exist here, and no much larger clone lies one base off it.

CDR1 is given as LNHDA and CDR2 as SQIVND, both from the germline V gene (reference sequence). Its CDR3 holds 17 amino acids, cysteine through phenylalanine. CDR3 DNA only is kept here, 51 bases in frame from base 1. V drops 7 bases and J drops 1 base, leaving 22 bases in between. Patients with a history of autoimmune disease or receiving systemic immunosuppression were excluded from the trial. Peripheral blood for TCR sequencing was collected from all dose cohorts at baseline, on cycle 4 day 1, and on cycle 7 day 1. The samples were drawn from a first-in-human, open-label, multicenter phase I dose-escalation trial of ivuxolimab. Adults with locally advanced or metastatic head and neck squamous cell, hepatocellular, melanoma or renal cell carcinoma were enrolled in the trial. Before TCR sequencing, CD4+ and CD8+ T cells were separately sorted from peripheral blood.

The rearrangement joined TRBV19 to TRBJ1-1, with a tentative D gene TRBD1 over 6 matching bases. Specimen: CD4+ or CD8+ T cells sorted from blood, collected in a trial of the OX40 agonist ivuxolimab. The TCR originated in an adult with an advanced solid tumor such as melanoma, head and neck, liver or kidney cancer. The CDR3 reads as follows: CASTLLGTSLGNTEAFF. The sequenced DNA is TGTGCCAGTACCCTTTTGGGGACATCTCTGGGGAACACTGAAGCTTTCTTT.